The rows below give T cell receptor beta chains drawn from one sample of a study of human T cells and chemical hapten exposure. TCRdb reprocessed the RACE reads with MiXCR, giving one entry per CDR3 protein. The sample includes 130,000 or so distinct CDR3 sequences, about 10% seen only once; the top ten take around 2.4%. The source material was whole blood, sampled in connection with sensitization to the hapten diphenylcyclopropenone (DPC). Receptors originate from a woman aged 45-59 years with alopecia areata. Some clones in this sample may be carry-over from other donors' samples. The CDR3 runs from the conserved cysteine through the conserved F or W. Size values are once, few and many counts, or a class for expanded clones, and some rows have none.

cdr3_length: 15
clone_size: .
v_call: TRBV28
cdr3_aa: CASSFLDKPYTEAFF

cdr3_length: 15
clone_size: few
v_call: TRBV5-6
cdr3_aa: CASSLQGRLNEKLFF

cdr3_length: 11
clone_size: .
v_call: TRBV29-1
cdr3_aa: CSVGGGPAAFF

cdr3_length: 16
clone_size: .
v_call: TRBV6-2/TRBV6-3
cdr3_aa: CASSYPEGGCSQPQHF

cdr3_length: 14
clone_size: few
v_call: TRBV4-3
cdr3_aa: CASSQETGNYGYTF

cdr3_length: 15
clone_size: .
v_call: TRBV27
cdr3_aa: CASSPDRSRNSPLHF

cdr3_length: 12
clone_size: few
v_call: TRBV5-5
cdr3_aa: CASTLGSETQYF

cdr3_length: 14
clone_size: few
v_call: TRBV7-9
cdr3_aa: CASSLARVNTEAFF

cdr3_length: 14
clone_size: few
v_call: TRBV7-9
cdr3_aa: CASSSGLEGQPQHF

cdr3_length: 12
clone_size: few
v_call: TRBV29-1
cdr3_aa: CSVGISVRGQFF

cdr3_length: 16
clone_size: .
v_call: TRBV27
cdr3_aa: CASSLLLAGGYNEQFF

cdr3_length: 13
clone_size: .
v_call: TRBV12-3/TRBV12-4
cdr3_aa: CASSFGVQETQYF

cdr3_length: 17
clone_size: .
v_call: TRBV29-1
cdr3_aa: CSDEGDTGWTTNYGYTF

cdr3_length: 12
clone_size: .
v_call: TRBV27
cdr3_aa: CASSFNNSPLHF

cdr3_length: 15
clone_size: few
v_call: TRBV10-3
cdr3_aa: CAIRGDLTSTDTQYF

cdr3_length: 12
clone_size: few
v_call: TRBV29-1
cdr3_aa: CSVDGLAGELFF

cdr3_length: 14
clone_size: few
v_call: TRBV5-1
cdr3_aa: CASSLSYVRAEAFF

cdr3_length: 15
clone_size: many
v_call: TRBV11-2
cdr3_aa: CASSLGGRYSYEQYF

cdr3_length: 17
clone_size: few
v_call: TRBV27
cdr3_aa: CASRPGGSSGVWREQFF

cdr3_length: 13
clone_size: .
v_call: TRBV7-9
cdr3_aa: CASTMTGRGVAFF

cdr3_length: 13
clone_size: few
v_call: TRBV12-3/TRBV12-4
cdr3_aa: CASSLGNSYEQYF

cdr3_length: 13
clone_size: .
v_call: TRBV5-6
cdr3_aa: CASSLTANQPQHF

cdr3_length: 15
clone_size: .
v_call: TRBV7-2
cdr3_aa: CASSLAGTGPSPLHF

cdr3_length: 14
clone_size: few
v_call: TRBV27
cdr3_aa: CASRRGQGASEQYF

cdr3_length: 14
clone_size: .
v_call: TRBV29-1
cdr3_aa: CSVEGVRGTGELFF

cdr3_length: 12
clone_size: few
v_call: TRBV29-1
cdr3_aa: CSATAMSYEQYF

cdr3_length: 11
clone_size: few
v_call: TRBV10-3
cdr3_aa: CAISESFEAFF

cdr3_length: 12
clone_size: many
v_call: TRBV11-2
cdr3_aa: CASSSWEETQYF

cdr3_length: 18
clone_size: few
v_call: TRBV7-2
cdr3_aa: CASSLAPGGLGNNYGYTF

cdr3_length: 14
clone_size: few
v_call: TRBV6-2/TRBV6-3
cdr3_aa: CASSYSISSYEQYF

cdr3_length: 13
clone_size: .
v_call: TRBV12-3/TRBV12-4
cdr3_aa: CASSLTVPYEQYF

cdr3_length: 16
clone_size: .
v_call: TRBV13
cdr3_aa: CASSELTGSANTEAFF

cdr3_length: 14
clone_size: .
v_call: TRBV5-1
cdr3_aa: CASSLVGGSTEAFF

cdr3_length: 15
clone_size: .
v_call: TRBV27
cdr3_aa: CASSLGGRGVEKLFF

cdr3_length: 15
clone_size: .
v_call: TRBV12-3/TRBV12-4
cdr3_aa: CASNDRGLNTGELFF

cdr3_length: 15
clone_size: .
v_call: TRBV5-1
cdr3_aa: CASSFRGSGNTEAFF

cdr3_length: 13
clone_size: few
v_call: TRBV20-1
cdr3_aa: CSASTGGNEKLFF

cdr3_length: 13
clone_size: many
v_call: TRBV20-1
cdr3_aa: CSALDRGRQPQHF

cdr3_length: 19
clone_size: .
v_call: TRBV6-5
cdr3_aa: CASSYSGLHISPYNSPLHF

cdr3_length: 15
clone_size: .
v_call: TRBV20-1
cdr3_aa: CSAIPRYEGAYGYTF

cdr3_length: 18
clone_size: .
v_call: TRBV5-6
cdr3_aa: CASSLGPLTSSGANVLTF

cdr3_length: 14
clone_size: .
v_call: TRBV27
cdr3_aa: CASKDYLRSEKLFF

cdr3_length: 13
clone_size: .
v_call: TRBV14
cdr3_aa: CANLATVTDTQYF

cdr3_length: 17
clone_size: .
v_call: TRBV7-8
cdr3_aa: CASSNPPRGLNTGELFF

cdr3_length: 16
clone_size: .
v_call: TRBV28
cdr3_aa: CASTPGSVQSSYEQYF

cdr3_length: 14
clone_size: .
v_call: TRBV3-1
cdr3_aa: CASSQIPNTGELFF

cdr3_length: 15
clone_size: .
v_call: TRBV6-1
cdr3_aa: CASSKRGLEGGELFF

cdr3_length: 13
clone_size: few
v_call: TRBV20-1
cdr3_aa: CSARDEVYTEAFF

cdr3_length: 16
clone_size: few
v_call: TRBV6-6
cdr3_aa: CASSYSTELNNSPLHF

cdr3_length: 12
clone_size: many
v_call: TRBV6-5
cdr3_aa: CASRTGSYEQYF

cdr3_length: 15
clone_size: few
v_call: TRBV20-1
cdr3_aa: CSASRLAGGTGELFF

cdr3_length: 17
clone_size: few
v_call: TRBV20-1
cdr3_aa: CSARGVGAAESSYEQYF

cdr3_length: 14
clone_size: .
v_call: TRBV7-2
cdr3_aa: CASSAPVDFDEQFF

cdr3_length: 12
clone_size: many
v_call: TRBV20-1
cdr3_aa: CSASQGIQPQHF

cdr3_length: 17
clone_size: .
v_call: TRBV28
cdr3_aa: CASSPLAGQFVNQPQHF

cdr3_length: 15
clone_size: few
v_call: TRBV9
cdr3_aa: CASSVGDSSIKTQYF

cdr3_length: 14
clone_size: .
v_call: TRBV2
cdr3_aa: CASSGGRGNQPQHF

cdr3_length: 15
clone_size: .
v_call: TRBV29-1
cdr3_aa: CSVYRNGQGSTEAFF

cdr3_length: 15
clone_size: few
v_call: TRBV20-1
cdr3_aa: CSAPGRGSTNEKLFF